The clone carrying this T cell receptor (beta chain) was seen more than once but under ten times. Its antigen is still unknown. This entry belongs to a study of T cells after yellow fever vaccination. Turning to the study itself: Low-cell-number fractions underwent preparation using SMART-Seq v4 Ultra Low Input.

Conversion of TCR transcripts into cDNA relied on 5'RACE template switching, which added a universal primer site and UMIs. TCRdb re-called the 5' RACE reads through MiXCR, storing one row per CDR3 protein. The sample consists of about 340,000 distinct CDR3 sequences, around an eighth of them appearing once. General study findings and limits: Researchers cautioned that FACS-sorted repertoires could harbor abundant clonotypes contaminating from the bulk population.

Germline lookup yields CDR1 SGHNT and CDR2 YYREEE (reference sequence). After removal of 1 base from V and 4 bases from J, the junction contained 6 bases not matched to a gene. This CDR3 is built from 17 residues. This specimen consisted of CD4+ T cells sorted from PBMCs, obtained 15 days after the yellow fever booster vaccination. This sequence originates from a man younger than 30 who received the YFV17D yellow fever vaccine. The chain is built from TRBV5-4 and TRBJ2-1, with 12 bases matching TRBD2. The CDR3 DNA reads TGTGCCAGCAGCTTGTTCTCTAGCGGGGGGGCTTACAATGAGCAGTTCTTC. It codes for CASSLFSSGGAYNEQFF.